The 18 T cell receptor beta chains given below trace back to one sample, sequenced in a study of PD-1 blockade in mismatch repair-deficient tumors. Sequenced by immunoSEQ multiplex PCR; TCRdb stores in-frame clones only, minus some. The table lists approximately 130,000 clones, more than 85% of them singletons. The source material was peripheral blood, sampled 44 weeks after starting pembrolizumab. The receptors stem from an adult with mismatch repair-deficient cancer.

The V call is TRBV6-6, the J call TRBJ2-1, with D uncertain. Trimming pared 2 bases from V and 10 bases from J, leaving 6 bases between. The CDR3 has 11 amino acids. Germline CDR1 MNHNY, CDR2 SVGAGI (reference sequence). CDR3 amino acids: CASSYGGEQFF. DNA of the CDR3: TGTGCCAGCAGTTACGGCGGAGAGCAGTTCTTC.

J is TRBJ2-4 and V is TRBV7-9; a weak D match, TRBD2 (7 bases). The CDR3 has 16 amino acids. CDR1 and CDR2 from the germline V gene are SEHNR and FQNEAQ (reference sequence). Trimming cost V 5 bases and J 4 bases, with 18 bases left between them. CDR3 bases: TGTGCCAGCAGCCCCCGTTCGGGGGGCTTGAAAAACATTCAGTACTTC. Translated, it gives CASSPRSGGLKNIQYF.

This sequence joins TRBV11-1 and TRBJ2-5, with 11 bases fitting TRBD2. There are 16 residues in the CDR3. In germline, CDR1 is SGHAT, CDR2 FQDESV (reference sequence). V lost 5 bases, J lost 2 bases, and 7 bases stayed unmatched. Here the CDR3 DNA reads TGTGCCAGCAGCGGCCTTAGCGGGAGGGCTCAAGAGACCCAGTACTTC. This encodes CASSGLSGRAQETQYF.

This chain connects TRBV11-2 to TRBJ2-7; tentatively, D is TRBD1 (5 bases). V lost 7 bases and J lost 4, with 23 bases in between. The CDR3 extends over 16 amino acids. The germline gives CDR1 SGHAT, CDR2 FQNNGV. The CDR3 nucleotides are TGTGCCAGCAATTCCCACCCGGTACAGGCTCAGTACGAGCAGTACTTC. Protein: CASNSHPVQAQYEQYF.

This chain uses TRBV27 with TRBJ2-7, with D perhaps TRBD1 (6 bases). V gave up 3 bases and J gave up 1 base, with 10 bases separating them. The CDR3 is 14 amino acids. Germline-derived CDR1 and CDR2 are MNHEY and SMNVEV (reference sequence). The CDR3: CASSFRTGSYEQYF. In nucleotides, the CDR3 is TGTGCCAGCAGTTTTCGCACAGGGTCCTACGAGCAGTACTTC.

The chain is built from TRBV15 and TRBJ1-5; the D gene is possibly TRBD1 (5 bases). V was clipped by 1 base and J by 0 bases, with 13 bases between them. The CDR3 has 17 amino acids. The V gene's germline CDR1 is LNHNV and CDR2 YYDKDF (reference sequence). For the CDR3, the DNA is TGTGCCACCAGCAGAGTGGGTGGCAGGGATAGCAATCAGCCCCAGCATTTT. This sequence encodes CATSRVGGRDSNQPQHF. Together with reference TRBV15 and TRBJ1-5, the CDR3 gives the full variable domain: DAMVIQNPRYQVTQFGKPVTLSCSQTLNHNVMYWYQQKSSQAPKLLFHYYDKDFNNEADTPDNFQSRRPNTSFCFLDIRSPGLGDTAMYLCATSRVGGRDSNQPQHFGDGTRLSIL.

The genes are TRBV5-1 and TRBJ1-4; TRBD1 matches 8 bases. The CDR3 is 18 amino acids. The J segment lost 0 bases and the V segment lost 4 bases, leaving 11 bases of the junction unmatched. CDR1 and CDR2 (germline): SGHRS, YFSETQ. CDR3 in DNA: TGCGCCAGCAGCAGAGGACAGGGCCCATTTTCAACTAATGAAAAACTGTTTTTT. Amino acids: CASSRGQGPFSTNEKLFF.

This clone was recorded a few times. The rearrangement links TRBV10-3 to TRBJ1-5, with TRBD1 identical over 7 bases. V lost 8 bases, J lost 3 bases, and 16 bases stayed unmatched. The CDR3 extends over 17 amino acids. Germline CDR1 ENHRY, CDR2 SYGVKD. For the CDR3, the DNA is TGTGCCATCGGCCGGGACAGTCGCGCGGGATTCAATCAGCCCCAGCATTTT. It is translated as CAIGRDSRAGFNQPQHF.

V and J are TRBV28 and TRBJ2-2; a possible D gene is TRBD2 (6 bases). CDR1 is MDHEN and CDR2 is SYDVKM in the germline V gene. Between the trimmed V and J ends, which lost 2 bases and 3 bases, there was a span of 10 bases. The CDR3 length is 15 residues. The CDR3 sequence: CASSLGDSYTGELFF. The CDR3 DNA reads TGTGCCAGCAGTTTAGGGGACTCTTACACCGGGGAGCTGTTTTTT.

This clone was observed once. The J gene is TRBJ2-1, the V gene TRBV18, with TRBD2 as a possible D gene (5 bases). Trimming took off 3 bases at V and 4 bases at J, with 13 bases between the two ends. Germline V gene lookup returns CDR1 KGHSH and CDR2 LQKENI. This CDR3 region has 15 residues. In nucleotides, the CDR3 is TGTGCCAGCTCACCTTTGCCGGGATCTTACAATGAGCAGTTCTTC. Translated, it gives CASSPLPGSYNEQFF.

This clone showed up just a few times. V and J are TRBV2 and TRBJ2-7; TRBD2 aligns across 9 bases. CDR3 length equals 15 residues. The V segment lost 4 bases and the J segment 3 bases; nucleotides outside the gene matches: 7. Per the germline V gene, CDR1 is SNHLY and CDR2 is FYNNEI. The CDR3 reads CASSVGASGNYEQYF. The CDR3 coding sequence is TGTGCCAGCAGTGTCGGGGCTAGCGGGAACTACGAGCAGTACTTC.

This rearrangement joins TRBV10-3 to TRBJ2-1; TRBD2 might be the D (6 bases). Trimming removed 4 bases from V and 8 bases from J, with 12 bases in between. The germline V gene has CDR1 ENHRY and CDR2 SYGVKD. This CDR3 has 13 amino acids. CDR3 residues: CAISGGLSDEQFF. CDR3 nucleotides: TGTGCCATCAGTGGAGGACTAAGCGATGAGCAGTTCTTC.

The chain couples TRBV11-3 to TRBJ2-5; D gene ambiguous. Between the trimmed V and J ends, which lost 0 bases and 1 base, there was a span of 3 bases. The CDR3 runs to 13 residues. Germline V CDR1 and CDR2: SGHNT, YENEEA. The DNA for the CDR3 is TGTGCCAGCAGCTTAGACTCCCAAGAGACCCAGTACTTC. It translates to CASSLDSQETQYF.

This clone was counted once. The chain recombines TRBV7-9 with TRBJ1-1; D not certain. Germline-derived CDR1 and CDR2 are SEHNR and FQNEAQ (reference sequence). This CDR3 has 11 residues. Trimming took off 4 bases at V and 6 bases at J, with 6 bases between the two ends. The CDR3 DNA follows: TGTGCCAGCAGCTCACGATCTGAAGCTTTCTTT. As protein: CASSSRSEAFF.

The CDR3 here is CASSIRGEQLAKNIQYF. CDR3 nucleotides: TGTGCCAGTAGTATAAGGGGGGAGCAACTAGCCAAAAACATTCAGTACTTC. J is TRBJ2-4 and V is TRBV19; D assignment may be TRBD1 or TRBD2 (6 bases each). Trimming took 2 bases from V and 0 from J, leaving 14 bases between them. The CDR3 has 17 residues. Germline V gene sequence: CDR1 LNHDA, CDR2 SQIVND (reference sequence). The full variable domain, rest sourced from reference TRBV19 and TRBJ2-4, is DGGITQSPKYLFRKEGQNVTLSCEQNLNHDAMYWYRQDPGQGLRLIYYSQIVNDFQKGDIAEGYSVSREKKESFPLTVTSAQKNPTAFYLCASSIRGEQLAKNIQYFGAGTRLSVL.

The CDR3 DNA follows: TGTGCCAGCAGTTTATTTGGGGGTTCCTACGAGCAGTACTTC. This encodes CASSLFGGSYEQYF. The chain links TRBV27 to TRBJ2-7; D tentatively fits TRBD1 or TRBD2 (5 bases each). This CDR3 spans 14 amino acids. CDR1 and CDR2 (germline): MNHEY, SMNVEV (reference sequence). Trimming stripped 1 base from V and 1 base from J, with 8 bases between.

The gene calls are TRBV7-9 and TRBJ2-3; the match to TRBD2 covers 12 bases. The CDR3 contains 15 residues. Germline CDR1 and CDR2: SEHNR and FQNEAQ (reference sequence). The V segment lost 5 bases and the J segment 2 bases; nucleotides outside the gene matches: 2. CDR3 coding DNA: TGTGCCAGCAGCACTAGCGGGAGGACCACAGATACGCAGTATTTT. Translated: CASSTSGRTTDTQYF.

The CDR3 protein is CASRRPRLEGGYTF. The CDR3 coding sequence is TGTGCCAGCAGACGACCGAGACTGGAGGGAGGCTACACCTTC. The rearrangement joins TRBV7-9 to TRBJ1-2; D remains ambiguous. V was pared by 6 bases and J by 8 bases, with 19 bases between. The germline CDR1 and CDR2 sequences are SEHNR and FQNEAQ (reference sequence). CDR3 length: 14 amino acids.